A single sample is the source of the 15 T cell receptor beta chains below, sequenced in a study of shared clonotypes between healthy human individuals (dated by TCRdb to about 2020). Library creation used the immunoSEQ multiplex PCR assay. TCRdb mirrors the immuneACCESS table, restricted to in-frame sequences. Some clones are absent from its copies; in checked studies, under half trace to an unresolved V gene, and the reason for the others is unknown. This sample gives about 490,000 clones in total; about 78% of them show up just once. The top ten clones comprise about 12% of the sample. Material: PBMCs. The receptors shown here come from a woman aged 40-49 years in good health. Some clones in this sample may be carry-over from other donors' samples.

The J gene is TRBJ2-2, the V gene TRBV6-1; D remains unclear. Trimming removed 2 bases from V and 4 bases from J, with 8 bases in between. This CDR3 is 14 amino acids long. The V gene's germline CDR1 is MNHNS and CDR2 SASEGT. CDR3 sequence reads: CASSELRGTGELFF. CDR3 DNA sequence: TGTGCCAGCAGTGAACTCAGAGGCACCGGGGAGCTGTTTTTT.

This clone was observed a single time. The chain carries TRBV27 and TRBJ2-7; D perhaps matches TRBD2 (6 bases). V lost 6 bases and J 3 bases, leaving 12 bases between the germline ends. CDR1 and CDR2 from the germline V gene are MNHEY and SMNVEV (reference sequence). The CDR3 is made up of 13 amino acids. This CDR3 reads CASRAGLRYEQYF. CDR3 nucleotide sequence: TGTGCCAGCAGGGCGGGACTCCGCTACGAGCAGTACTTC.

CDR3 sequence reads: CASSLRDEQFF. DNA for the CDR3: TGTGCCAGCAGCTTAAGGGATGAGCAGTTCTTC. The chain employs TRBV5-4 and TRBJ2-1; D not certain. The CDR3 runs 11 residues. The germline V gene encodes CDR1 SGHNT and CDR2 YYREEE (reference sequence). The ends were cut back, 2 bases at V and 8 bases at J, with 5 bases in the middle.

V is TRBV5-1 and J is TRBJ2-3; D is ambiguous. V lost 4 bases and J lost 2, with 14 bases in between. CDR1 is SGHRS and CDR2 is YFSETQ in the germline V gene. The CDR3 length is 15 residues. The CDR3 DNA is TGCGCCAGCAGCCGCATCACCTCCTACACAGATACGCAGTATTTT. The encoded protein is CASSRITSYTDTQYF.

The chain carries TRBV5-1 and TRBJ2-1, with D possibly TRBD1 on 5 matching bases. V dropped 0 bases and J dropped 6 bases, with 16 bases sitting between them. The CDR3 has 16 residues. Looked up from germline, CDR1 is SGHRS and CDR2 is YFSETQ. The CDR3 reads CASSLALGQPGNEQFF. The CDR3 DNA is TGCGCCAGCAGCTTGGCCTTGGGGCAACCGGGCAATGAGCAGTTCTTC.

This chain connects TRBV27 to TRBJ1-4; D not resolved. V was cut by 6 bases and J by 5 bases, with 13 bases left in between. The CDR3 is 14 amino acids. The germline V gene has CDR1 MNHEY and CDR2 SMNVEV (reference sequence). The CDR3 region has the DNA TGTGCCAGCAGCCGGAGCTACGGGAATGAAAAACTGTTTTTT. This encodes CASSRSYGNEKLFF.

The chain has TRBV30 and TRBJ1-1, with 7 nucleotides matching TRBD1. Trimming took 0 bases from V and 4 from J; bases not matched to a gene: 2. This CDR3 is 13 amino acids long. The germline CDR1 and CDR2 sequences are GTSNPN and SVGIG (reference sequence). In DNA form, the CDR3 reads TGTGCCTGGAGTGTACAGGGGAGCACTGAAGCTTTCTTT. Its translation: CAWSVQGSTEAFF.

A single count supports this clone. The CDR3 protein is CASSQDWGRESNQPQHF. CDR3 bases: TGCGCCAGCAGCCAAGATTGGGGAAGGGAGAGCAATCAGCCCCAGCATTTT. The chain links TRBV4-3 to TRBJ1-5, with D uncertain. In germline, CDR1 is LGHNA, CDR2 YSLEER. The CDR3 runs 17 residues. Trimming removed 0 bases at V and 1 base at J, with 13 bases between.

The chain links TRBV28 to TRBJ1-3, with D possibly TRBD1 on 5 matching bases. Trimming left V 6 bases short and J 1 base short, with 16 bases between. This CDR3 region has 16 residues. Germline CDR1 and CDR2: MDHEN and SYDVKM. CDR3 nucleotide sequence: TGTGCCAGCAGGGGGCTCCGGATGGTTTCTGGAAACACCATATATTTT. Translating gives CASRGLRMVSGNTIYF.

This chain connects TRBV5-1 to TRBJ1-6, with D perhaps matching TRBD1 (5 bases). Germline V gene data show CDR1 as SGHRS and CDR2 as YFSETQ. The ends were cut back, 2 bases at V and 0 bases at J, with 9 bases in the middle. This CDR3 has 16 amino acids. The DNA of the CDR3 is TGCGCCAGCAGCTTCCGACAGAGCTCCTATAATTCACCCCTCCACTTT. Translation gives CASSFRQSSYNSPLHF.

This chain joins TRBV2 and TRBJ2-7; 7 positions agree with TRBD2. The trim removed 6 bases at V and 5 bases at J, leaving 10 bases unmatched. Germline values: CDR1 SNHLY, CDR2 FYNNEI. The CDR3 has 14 amino acids. The CDR3 DNA reads as TGTGCCAGCAGGTCAAGGCGGGAGTCTAACGAGCAGTACTTC. Protein: CASRSRRESNEQYF.

The chain recombines TRBV28 with TRBJ2-5; D is perhaps TRBD2 (7 bases). The CDR3 loop spans 14 amino acids. CDR1 is MDHEN and CDR2 is SYDVKM in the germline V gene. The germline V and J ends were trimmed by 7 bases and 2 bases, with 14 bases remaining between them. This chain's CDR3 is CASIGGGGQETQYF. The DNA for the CDR3 is TGTGCCAGCATTGGGGGGGGCGGTCAAGAGACCCAGTACTTC.

This clone was detected only once. The chain uses TRBV7-9 and TRBJ2-1, with D maybe TRBD1 (6 bases). The CDR3 runs to 15 residues. Germline V CDR1 and CDR2: SEHNR, FQNEAQ (reference sequence). Trimming shortened V by 1 base and J by 4 bases, and 11 bases separated the two germline ends. CDR3 coding DNA: TGTGCCAGCAGCTTAGTTGGACAGCGGTACAATGAGCAGTTCTTC. Its translation is CASSLVGQRYNEQFF.

V and J are TRBV4-1 and TRBJ2-5, with 12 bases aligning to TRBD2. V trimming: 3 bases; J trimming: 4 bases; junction bases outside the gene matches: 3. CDR1 MGHRA and CDR2 YSYEKL come from the germline V gene. The CDR3 contains 15 residues. As DNA, the CDR3 is TGCGCCAGCAGCCACCCGGGACTAGCGGGAGAGACCCAGTACTTC. As protein: CASSHPGLAGETQYF.

The chain recombines TRBV28 with TRBJ2-1; 8 bases map to TRBD2. Germline loops: CDR1 MDHEN, CDR2 SYDVKM. The V segment lost 5 bases and the J segment 0 bases; nucleotides outside the gene matches: 6. CDR3 length: 16 residues. This chain's CDR3 is CASSVTSAYSYNEQFF. CDR3 in DNA: TGTGCCAGCAGTGTGACTAGCGCCTACTCCTACAATGAGCAGTTCTTC.